The 3 T cell receptor beta chains reported below all come from one sample, sequenced in a study of regulatory T cells in long-lasting Graves disease (dated by TCRdb to the early 2020s). This sample's time point label indicates: newly diagnosed GD, antithyroid drugs for less than 3 months. For both TCR sequencing and RNA sequencing, RNA was extracted from PBMCs using TRIzol. Library prep was done by multiplex PCR. The listed sequencing device is Illumina HiSeq 4000. TCR beta libraries were built with iRepertoire HTBI primers and Arm-PCR amplification of CDR3 regions. TCRdb reprocessed the public reads (quality trimming at Q25 with fastp, clone calling with MiXCR) and kept in-frame beta chains. Entries that share a CDR3 protein sequence are merged under the most common genes and DNA. For this sample there are a few hundred thousand distinct CDR3 sequences; approximately 16% appear just once. Clones ranked in the top ten supply about 8.3% of the sample.

These same data were also listed under a study on T cells in Graves' hyperthyroidism and ophthalmopathy.

The source material was peripheral blood mononuclear cells (PBMCs), sampled at new diagnosis, from a patient treated with antithyroid drugs. All receptors come from a middle-aged woman with Graves disease. Donor details come from another sample of the same person, matched by shared clones.

This clonotype has at least ten counts. The V call is TRBV7-6, the J call TRBJ2-3; D uncertain. Germline loops: CDR1 SGHVS, CDR2 FNYEAQ. Trimming pared 5 bases from V and 0 bases from J, leaving 9 bases between. This CDR3 region has 14 residues. CDR3 sequence: CASSTSASTDTQYF. CDR3 DNA sequence: TGTGCCAGCAGCACTTCGGCTAGCACAGATACGCAGTATTTT.

V usage is TRBV3-1 and J usage is TRBJ2-3, with 9 bases that match TRBD1. V lost 5 bases and J lost 1; bases outside the gene matches: 4. This CDR3 has 15 amino acids. Germline V gene data show CDR1 as LGHDT and CDR2 as YNNKEL (reference sequence). The CDR3 here is CASSDRGGGTDTQYF. In nucleotides, the CDR3 is TGTGCCAGCAGCGACAGGGGGGGAGGCACAGATACGCAGTATTTT.

This sequence joins TRBV30 and TRBJ2-7, with TRBD1 matching over 7 bases. Looked up from germline, CDR1 is GTSNPN and CDR2 is SVGIG (reference sequence). The CDR3 contains 16 residues. The V gene end was trimmed by 7 bases and the J gene end by 6 bases; junction bases not matched to a gene: 21. The CDR3 DNA reads TGTGCCTATAAAAGGGGGCGAGCTAGTAGTTCTGGCGAGCAGTACTTC. Translating gives CAYKRGRASSSGEQYF.